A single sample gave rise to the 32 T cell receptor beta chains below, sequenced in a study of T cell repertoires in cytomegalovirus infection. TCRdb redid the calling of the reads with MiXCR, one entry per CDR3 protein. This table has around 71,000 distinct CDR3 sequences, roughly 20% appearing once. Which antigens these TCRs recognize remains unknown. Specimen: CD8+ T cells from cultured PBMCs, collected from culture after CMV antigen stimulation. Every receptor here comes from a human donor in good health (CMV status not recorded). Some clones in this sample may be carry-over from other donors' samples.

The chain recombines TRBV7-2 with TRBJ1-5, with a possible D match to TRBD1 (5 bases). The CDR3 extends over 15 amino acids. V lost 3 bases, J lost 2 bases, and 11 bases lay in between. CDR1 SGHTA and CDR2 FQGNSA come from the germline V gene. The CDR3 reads CASSFETAGNQPQHF. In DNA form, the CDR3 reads TGTGCCAGCAGCTTTGAGACAGCGGGCAATCAGCCCCAGCATTTT.

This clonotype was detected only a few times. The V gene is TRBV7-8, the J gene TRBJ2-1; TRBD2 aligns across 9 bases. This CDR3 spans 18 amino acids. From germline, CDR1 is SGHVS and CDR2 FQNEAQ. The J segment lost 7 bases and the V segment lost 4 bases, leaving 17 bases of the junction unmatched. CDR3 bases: TGTGCCAGCAGCTCCCTCCTGGGTGGCGGGGGGGAAAAAAATGAGCAGTTCTTC. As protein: CASSSLLGGGGEKNEQFF. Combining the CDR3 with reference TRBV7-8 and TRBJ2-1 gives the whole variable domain GAGVSQSPRYKVAKRGQDVALRCDPISGHVSLFWYQQALGQGPEFLTYFQNEAQLDKSGLPSDRFFAERPEGSVSTLKIQRTQQEDSAVYLCASSSLLGGGGEKNEQFFGPGTRLTVL.

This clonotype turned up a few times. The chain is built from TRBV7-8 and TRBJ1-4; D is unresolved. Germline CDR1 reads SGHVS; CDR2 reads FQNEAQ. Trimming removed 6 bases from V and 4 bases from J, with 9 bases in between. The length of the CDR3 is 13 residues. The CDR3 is CASRFWDNEKLFF. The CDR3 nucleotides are TGTGCCAGCAGGTTCTGGGATAATGAAAAACTGTTTTTT.

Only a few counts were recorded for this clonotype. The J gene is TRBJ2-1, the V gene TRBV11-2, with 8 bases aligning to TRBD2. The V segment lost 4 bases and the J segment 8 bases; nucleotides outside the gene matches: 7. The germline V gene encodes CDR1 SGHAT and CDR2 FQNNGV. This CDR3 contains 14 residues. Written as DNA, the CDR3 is TGTGCCAGCAGCTGGGCCGGGGGGGCCGATGAGCAGTTCTTC. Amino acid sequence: CASSWAGGADEQFF.

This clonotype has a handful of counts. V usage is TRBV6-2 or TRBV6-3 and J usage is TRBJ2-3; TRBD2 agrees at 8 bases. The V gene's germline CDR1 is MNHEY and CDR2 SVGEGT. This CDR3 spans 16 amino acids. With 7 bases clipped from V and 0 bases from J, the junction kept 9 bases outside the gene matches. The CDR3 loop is CASKSGLAGSTDTQYF. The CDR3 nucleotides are TGTGCCAGCAAAAGCGGGCTAGCGGGTAGCACAGATACGCAGTATTTT.

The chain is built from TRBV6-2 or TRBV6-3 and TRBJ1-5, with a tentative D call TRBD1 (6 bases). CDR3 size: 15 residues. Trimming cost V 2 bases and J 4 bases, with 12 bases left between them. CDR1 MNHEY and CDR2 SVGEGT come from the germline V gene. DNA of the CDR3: TGTGCCAGCAGTTACGGGGGGCGAGGGAATCAGCCCCAGCATTTT. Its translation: CASSYGGRGNQPQHF.

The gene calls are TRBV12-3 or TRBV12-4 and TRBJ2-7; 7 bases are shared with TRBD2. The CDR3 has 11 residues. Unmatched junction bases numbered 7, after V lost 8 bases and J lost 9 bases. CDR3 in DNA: TGTGCCAGCCGTTCCGGGACTACGCAGTACTTC. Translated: CASRSGTTQYF.

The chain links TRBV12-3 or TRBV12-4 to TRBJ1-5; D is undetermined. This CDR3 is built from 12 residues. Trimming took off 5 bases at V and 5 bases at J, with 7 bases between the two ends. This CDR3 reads CASSAHYQPQHF. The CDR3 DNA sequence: TGTGCCAGCAGTGCTCACTATCAGCCCCAGCATTTT.

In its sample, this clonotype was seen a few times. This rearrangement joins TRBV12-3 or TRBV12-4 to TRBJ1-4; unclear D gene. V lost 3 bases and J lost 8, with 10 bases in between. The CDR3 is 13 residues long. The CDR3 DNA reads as TGTGCCAGCAGTTTCCGACTCGGAGAAAAACTGTTTTTT. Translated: CASSFRLGEKLFF.

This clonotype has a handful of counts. In DNA form, the CDR3 reads TGTGCCAGCAGCTTAAGGTCCGGGGGCGCGTACCACGAGCAGTACTTC. It specifies CASSLRSGGAYHEQYF. The chain couples TRBV7-9 to TRBJ2-7, with D perhaps given as TRBD1 or TRBD2 (6 bases each). V lost 2 bases, J lost 5 bases, and 19 bases lay in between. CDR1 SEHNR and CDR2 FQNEAQ come from the germline V gene (reference sequence). This CDR3 region has 16 residues.

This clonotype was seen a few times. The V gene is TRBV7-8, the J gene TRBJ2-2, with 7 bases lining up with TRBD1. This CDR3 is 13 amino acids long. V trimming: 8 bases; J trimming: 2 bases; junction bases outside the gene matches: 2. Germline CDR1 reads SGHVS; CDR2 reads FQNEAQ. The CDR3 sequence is CASGTVNTGELFF. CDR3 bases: TGTGCCAGCGGGACAGTAAACACCGGGGAGCTGTTTTTT.

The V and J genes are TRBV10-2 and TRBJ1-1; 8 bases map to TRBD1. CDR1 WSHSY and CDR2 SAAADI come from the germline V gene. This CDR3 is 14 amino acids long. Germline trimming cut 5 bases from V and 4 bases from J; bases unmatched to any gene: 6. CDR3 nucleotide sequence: TGCGCCAGCAGTCCTCAGGACAGGGTCACTGAAGCTTTCTTT. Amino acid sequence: CASSPQDRVTEAFF.

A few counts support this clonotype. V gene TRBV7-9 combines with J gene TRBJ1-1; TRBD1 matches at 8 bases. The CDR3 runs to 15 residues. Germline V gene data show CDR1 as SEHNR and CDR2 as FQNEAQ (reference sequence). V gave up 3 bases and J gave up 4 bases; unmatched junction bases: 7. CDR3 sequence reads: CASSLGDRLFTEAFF. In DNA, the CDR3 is TGTGCCAGCAGCTTGGGGGACAGGCTCTTCACTGAAGCTTTCTTT.

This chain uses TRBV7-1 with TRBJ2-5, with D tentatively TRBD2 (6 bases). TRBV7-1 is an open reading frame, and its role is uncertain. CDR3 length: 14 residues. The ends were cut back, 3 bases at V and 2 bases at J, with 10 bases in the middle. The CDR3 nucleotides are TGTGCCAGCAGCTCCAGGCGGGGACAAGAGACCCAGTACTTC. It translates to CASSSRRGQETQYF.

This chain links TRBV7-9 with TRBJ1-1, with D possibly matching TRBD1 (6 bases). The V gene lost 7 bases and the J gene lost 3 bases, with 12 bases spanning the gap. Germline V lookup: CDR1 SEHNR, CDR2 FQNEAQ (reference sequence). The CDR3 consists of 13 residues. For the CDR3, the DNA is TGTGCCAGCACAGAACAGGGAGACACTGAAGCTTTCTTT. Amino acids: CASTEQGDTEAFF.

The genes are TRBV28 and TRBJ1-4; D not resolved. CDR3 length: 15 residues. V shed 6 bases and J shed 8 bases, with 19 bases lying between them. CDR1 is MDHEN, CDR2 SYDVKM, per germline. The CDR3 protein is CASSPAKRDEEKLFF. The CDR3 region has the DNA TGTGCCAGCAGCCCCGCCAAGAGAGATGAGGAAAAACTGTTTTTT.

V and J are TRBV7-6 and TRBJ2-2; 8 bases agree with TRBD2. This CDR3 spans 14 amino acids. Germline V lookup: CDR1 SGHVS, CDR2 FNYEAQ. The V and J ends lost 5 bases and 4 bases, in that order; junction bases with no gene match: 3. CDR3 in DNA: TGTGCCAGCAGCCCCCGGGGGGGCACCGGGGAGCTGTTTTTT. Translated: CASSPRGGTGELFF.

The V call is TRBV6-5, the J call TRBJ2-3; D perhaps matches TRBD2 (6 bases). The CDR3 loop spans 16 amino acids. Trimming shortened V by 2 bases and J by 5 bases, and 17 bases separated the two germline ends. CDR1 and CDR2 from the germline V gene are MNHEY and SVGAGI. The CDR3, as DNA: TGTGCCAGCAGTTACCACGGGGGAGACTCTCGAGATACGCAGTATTTT. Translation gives CASSYHGGDSRDTQYF.

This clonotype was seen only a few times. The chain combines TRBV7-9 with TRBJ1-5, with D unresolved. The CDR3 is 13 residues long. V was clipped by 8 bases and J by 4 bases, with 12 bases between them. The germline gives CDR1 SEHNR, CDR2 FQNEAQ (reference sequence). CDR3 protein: CASSWTGNQPQHF. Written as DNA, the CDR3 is TGTGCCAGCTCGTGGACCGGTAATCAGCCCCAGCATTTT.

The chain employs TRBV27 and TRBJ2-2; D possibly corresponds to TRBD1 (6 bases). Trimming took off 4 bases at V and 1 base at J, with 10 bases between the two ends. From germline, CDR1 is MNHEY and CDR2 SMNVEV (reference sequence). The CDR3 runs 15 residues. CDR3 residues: CASSWTDLNTGELFF. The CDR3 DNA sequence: TGTGCCAGCAGTTGGACAGATCTGAACACCGGGGAGCTGTTTTTT.

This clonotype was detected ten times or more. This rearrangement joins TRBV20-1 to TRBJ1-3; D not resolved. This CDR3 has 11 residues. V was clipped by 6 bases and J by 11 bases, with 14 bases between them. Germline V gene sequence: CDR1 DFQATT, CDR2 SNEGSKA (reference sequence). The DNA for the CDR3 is TGCAGTGCGAGAACAGCTGAGGCCATATATTTT. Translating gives CSARTAEAIYF.

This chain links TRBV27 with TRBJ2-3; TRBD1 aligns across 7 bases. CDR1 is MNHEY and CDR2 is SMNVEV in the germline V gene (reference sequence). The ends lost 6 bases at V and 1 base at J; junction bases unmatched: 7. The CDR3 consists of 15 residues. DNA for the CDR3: TGTGCCAGCAGCCTCGACAGGGACCGCACAGATACGCAGTATTTT. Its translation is CASSLDRDRTDTQYF.

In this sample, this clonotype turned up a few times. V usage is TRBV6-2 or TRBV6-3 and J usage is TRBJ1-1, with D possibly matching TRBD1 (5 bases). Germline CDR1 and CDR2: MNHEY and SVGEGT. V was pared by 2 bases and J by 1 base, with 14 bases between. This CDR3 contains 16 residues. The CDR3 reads CASSYEVGGTNTEAFF. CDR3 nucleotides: TGTGCCAGCAGTTACGAGGTGGGGGGGACGAACACTGAAGCTTTCTTT.

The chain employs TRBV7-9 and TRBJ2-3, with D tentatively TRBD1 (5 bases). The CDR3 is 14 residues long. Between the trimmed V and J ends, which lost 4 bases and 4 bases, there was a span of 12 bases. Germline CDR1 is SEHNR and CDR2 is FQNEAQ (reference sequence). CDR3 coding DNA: TGTGCCAGCAGCTCGGACAACGAACCAGATACGCAGTATTTT. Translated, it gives CASSSDNEPDTQYF.

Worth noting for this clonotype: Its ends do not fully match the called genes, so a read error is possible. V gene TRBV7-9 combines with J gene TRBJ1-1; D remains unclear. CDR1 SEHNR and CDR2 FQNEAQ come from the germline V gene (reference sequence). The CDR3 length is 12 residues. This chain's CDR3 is CASSFLKTEAFF. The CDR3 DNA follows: TGTGCCAGCAGCTTTCTGAAGACTGAAGCTTTCTTT.

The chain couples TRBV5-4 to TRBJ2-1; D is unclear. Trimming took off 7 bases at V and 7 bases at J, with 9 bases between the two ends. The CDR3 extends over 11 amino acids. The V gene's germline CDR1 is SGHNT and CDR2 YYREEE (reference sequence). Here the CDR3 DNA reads TGTGCCAGCCTCCTGGGGAATGAGCAGTTCTTC. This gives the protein CASLLGNEQFF.

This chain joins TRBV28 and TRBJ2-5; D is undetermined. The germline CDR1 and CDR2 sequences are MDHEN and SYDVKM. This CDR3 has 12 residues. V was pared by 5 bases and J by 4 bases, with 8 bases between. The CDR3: CASSLPRETQYF. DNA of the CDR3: TGTGCCAGCAGTCTCCCCAGAGAGACCCAGTACTTC. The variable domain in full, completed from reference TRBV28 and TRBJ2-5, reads DVKVTQSSRYLVKRTGEKVFLECVQDMDHENMFWYRQDPGLGLRLIYFSYDVKMKEKGDIPEGYSVSREKKERFSLILESASTNQTSMYLCASSLPRETQYFGPGTRLLVL.

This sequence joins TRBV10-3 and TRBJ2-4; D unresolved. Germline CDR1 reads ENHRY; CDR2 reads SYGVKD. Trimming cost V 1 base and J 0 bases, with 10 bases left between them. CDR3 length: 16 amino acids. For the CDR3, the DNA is TGTGCCATCAGTGAGTTTGGAACGATAGCCAAAAACATTCAGTACTTC. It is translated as CAISEFGTIAKNIQYF.

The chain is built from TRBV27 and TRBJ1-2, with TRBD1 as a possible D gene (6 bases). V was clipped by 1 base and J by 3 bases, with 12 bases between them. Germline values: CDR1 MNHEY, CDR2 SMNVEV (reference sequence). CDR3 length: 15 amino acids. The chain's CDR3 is CASSLFGGLDYGYTF. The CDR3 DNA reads TGTGCCAGCAGTTTATTTGGGGGCCTGGACTATGGCTACACCTTC.

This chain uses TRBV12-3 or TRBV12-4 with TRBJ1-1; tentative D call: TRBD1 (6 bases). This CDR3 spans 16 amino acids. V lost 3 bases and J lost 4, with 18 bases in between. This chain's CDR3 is CASSLGSGEIGTEAFF. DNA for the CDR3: TGTGCCAGCAGTTTGGGGTCAGGGGAGATAGGCACTGAAGCTTTCTTT.

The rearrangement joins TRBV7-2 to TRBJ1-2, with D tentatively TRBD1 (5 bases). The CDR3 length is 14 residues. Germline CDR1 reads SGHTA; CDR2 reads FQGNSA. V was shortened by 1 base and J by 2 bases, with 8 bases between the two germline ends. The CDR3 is CASSLGTPNYGYTF. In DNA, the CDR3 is TGTGCCAGCAGCTTAGGGACACCCAACTATGGCTACACCTTC. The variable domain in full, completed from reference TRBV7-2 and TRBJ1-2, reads GAGVSQSPSNKVTEKGKDVELRCDPISGHTALYWYRQSLGQGLEFLIYFQGNSAPDKSGLPSDRFSAERTGGSVSTLTIQRTQQEDSAVYLCASSLGTPNYGYTFGSGTRLTVV.

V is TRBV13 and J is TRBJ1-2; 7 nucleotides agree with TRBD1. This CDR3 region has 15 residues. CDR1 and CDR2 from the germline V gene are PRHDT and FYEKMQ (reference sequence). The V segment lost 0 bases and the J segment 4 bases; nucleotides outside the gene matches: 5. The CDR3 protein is CASSLGGTDFYGYTF. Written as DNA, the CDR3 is TGTGCCAGCAGCTTAGGGGGGACAGACTTCTATGGCTACACCTTC.